This T cell receptor (beta chain) was recovered during a study of T cells in narcolepsy. Study-level background: Patients with NT1 or NT2 and healthy control donors were enrolled.

Assay: immunoSEQ multiplex PCR; the TCRdb copy retains only in-frame clones and omits some. The profile covers over 25,000 clones, with around four fifths appearing a single time and less than 1% taken by the ten largest. Study-level points and caveats: In some patient and control memory CD4+ samples, autoreactive clones were absent. Reportedly, autoreactive clonotypes were serially detected in patients' blood but not controls'. HCRT-specific and TRIB2-specific autoreactive clonotypes appeared among same-patient CSF and blood CD4+ clonotypes.

The germline gives CDR1 SGHDT, CDR2 YYEEEE. The V gene end was trimmed by 4 bases and the J gene end by 3 bases; junction bases not matched to a gene: 9. The CDR3 contains 15 residues. Of note for this clone: Its target is not known.

The genes are TRBV5-6 and TRBJ1-1; 7 positions match TRBD1. What was sequenced was CD45RA- memory CD4+ T cells from PBMCs. This clonotype was sampled from a human donor with narcolepsy. CDR3 bases: TGTGCCAGCAGCACCCCGGGGCAGGGGGACACTGAAGCTTTCTTT. The encoded protein is CASSTPGQGDTEAFF.